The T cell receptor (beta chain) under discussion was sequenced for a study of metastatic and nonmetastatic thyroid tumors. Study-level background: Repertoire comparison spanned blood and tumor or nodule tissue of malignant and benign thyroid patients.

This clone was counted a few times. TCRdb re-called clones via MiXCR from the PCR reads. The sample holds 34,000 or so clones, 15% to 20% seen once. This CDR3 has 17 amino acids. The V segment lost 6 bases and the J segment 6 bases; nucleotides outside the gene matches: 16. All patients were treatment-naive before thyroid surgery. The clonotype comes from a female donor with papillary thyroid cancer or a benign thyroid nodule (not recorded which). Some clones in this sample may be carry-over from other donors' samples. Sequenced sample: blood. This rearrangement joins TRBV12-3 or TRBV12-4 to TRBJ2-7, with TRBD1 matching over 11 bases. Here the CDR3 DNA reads TGTGCCAGCAGAATATATAGACTGGGACAGGGGGGTGGCGAGCAGTACTTC. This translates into CASRIYRLGQGGGEQYF.